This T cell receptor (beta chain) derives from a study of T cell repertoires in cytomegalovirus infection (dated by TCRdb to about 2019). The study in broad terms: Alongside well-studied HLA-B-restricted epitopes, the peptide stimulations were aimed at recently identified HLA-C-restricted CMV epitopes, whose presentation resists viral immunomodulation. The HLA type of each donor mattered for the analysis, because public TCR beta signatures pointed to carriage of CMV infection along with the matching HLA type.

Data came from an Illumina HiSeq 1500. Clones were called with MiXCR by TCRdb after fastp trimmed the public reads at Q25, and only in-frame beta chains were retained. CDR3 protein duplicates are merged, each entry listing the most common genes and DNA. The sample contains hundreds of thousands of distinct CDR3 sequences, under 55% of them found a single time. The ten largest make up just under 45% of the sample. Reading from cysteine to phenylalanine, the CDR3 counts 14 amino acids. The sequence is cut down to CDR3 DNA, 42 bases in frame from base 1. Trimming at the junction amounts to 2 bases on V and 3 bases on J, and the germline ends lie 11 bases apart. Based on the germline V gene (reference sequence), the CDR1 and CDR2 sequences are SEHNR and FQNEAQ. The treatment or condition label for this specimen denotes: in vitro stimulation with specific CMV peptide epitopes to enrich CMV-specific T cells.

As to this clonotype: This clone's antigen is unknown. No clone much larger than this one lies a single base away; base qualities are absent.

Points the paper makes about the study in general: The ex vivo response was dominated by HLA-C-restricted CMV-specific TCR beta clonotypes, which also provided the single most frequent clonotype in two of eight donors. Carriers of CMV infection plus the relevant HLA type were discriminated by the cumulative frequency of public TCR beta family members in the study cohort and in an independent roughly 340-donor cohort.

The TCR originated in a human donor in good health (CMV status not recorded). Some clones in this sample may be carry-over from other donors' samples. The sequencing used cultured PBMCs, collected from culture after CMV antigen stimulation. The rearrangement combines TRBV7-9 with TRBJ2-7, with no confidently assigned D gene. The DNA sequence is TGTGCCAGCAGCTTAAAGGCAGGTCACTACGAGCAGTACTTC. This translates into CASSLKAGHYEQYF.